These 18 T cell receptor beta chains came from one sample sequenced in a study of breast tumors, draining lymph nodes, adjacent tissues. Samples came from axillary lymph nodes draining the breast cancer. TCRdb re-analysed the multiplex PCR reads in MiXCR, keeping a single row per CDR3 protein. The profile covers about 80,000 distinct CDR3 sequences, with roughly a fifth appearing a single time and less than 3% taken by the ten largest. Sequencing was done on a sample of axillary lymph node tissue. The receptors stem from a female donor with breast cancer. Some clones in this sample may be carry-over from other donors' samples.

The rearrangement uses TRBV5-5 and TRBJ1-1, with D tentatively TRBD1 (5 bases). The CDR3 extends over 16 amino acids. Germline assignment: CDR1 SGHKS and CDR2 YYEKEE (reference sequence). V gave up 0 bases and J gave up 3 bases, with 15 bases separating them. CDR3 loop: CASSLEPGSMYTEAFF. For the CDR3, the DNA is TGTGCCAGCAGCTTGGAGCCAGGGTCGATGTACACTGAAGCTTTCTTT.

V is TRBV7-2 and J is TRBJ2-2; 12 bases are shared with TRBD2. Germline V CDR1 and CDR2: SGHTA, FQGNSA. This CDR3 is 15 amino acids long. V was clipped by 5 bases and J by 11 bases; unmatched bases: 9. The CDR3 DNA reads TGTGCCAGCAGCCCAACTAGCGGGGGGACTAATGAGCTGTTTTTT. This codes for CASSPTSGGTNELFF.

This clonotype was observed many times. The genes are TRBV7-2 and TRBJ2-5, with 8 positions matching TRBD2. This CDR3 has 14 residues. Trimming cost V 5 bases and J 3 bases; bases outside gene matches: 5. CDR1 is SGHTA, CDR2 FQGNSA, per germline. The CDR3 reads CASSPSSGKETQYF. CDR3 in DNA: TGTGCCAGCAGCCCTAGTAGCGGGAAAGAGACCCAGTACTTC.

This clonotype was seen many times. In DNA form, the CDR3 reads TGTGCCAGCAGCGTCGGGACTAGCGGAGGGGGGAATACGCAGTATTTT. Its protein is CASSVGTSGGGNTQYF. The chain is built from TRBV9 and TRBJ2-3; TRBD2 matches at 11 bases. The length of the CDR3 is 16 residues. V was clipped by 2 bases and J by 7 bases; unmatched bases: 9. The germline V gene has CDR1 SGDLS and CDR2 YYNGEE.

This clonotype was seen a handful of times. An end of the junction differs from the germline gene, which may be a read error. The chain combines TRBV7-9 with TRBJ2-1; possible D gene TRBD1, 6 bases. CDR1 SEHNR and CDR2 FQNEAQ come from the germline V gene (reference sequence). This CDR3 is built from 15 residues. The CDR3 reads CTSSPGTSSYNEQFF. The CDR3 bases are TGTACCAGCAGCCCCGGGACAAGCTCCTACAATGAGCAGTTCTTC.

A few counts support this clonotype. The chain couples TRBV5-5 to TRBJ2-2; 9 bases fit TRBD1. The CDR3 has 16 residues. Germline CDR1 reads SGHKS; CDR2 reads YYEKEE (reference sequence). J was trimmed by 4 bases and V by 3 bases; bases with no gene match: 7. CDR3: CASSYTQGAGTGELFF. For the CDR3, the DNA is TGTGCCAGCAGCTACACACAGGGGGCCGGCACCGGGGAGCTGTTTTTT. The full variable domain, in which reference TRBV5-5 and TRBJ2-2 provide the parts outside the CDR3, is DAGVTQSPTHLIKTRGQQVTLRCSPISGHKSVSWYQQVLGQGPQFIFQYYEKEERGRGNFPDRFSARQFPNYSSELNVNALLLGDSALYLCASSYTQGAGTGELFFGEGSRLTVL.

In this sample, this clonotype turned up many times. The chain is built from TRBV2 and TRBJ2-1, with TRBD2 as a possible D gene (6 bases). Per germline, CDR1 SNHLY and CDR2 FYNNEI. CDR3 size: 13 residues. The V end was cut by 4 bases, the J end by 15 bases, with 19 bases between. This CDR3 is CASSGAGSSSAFF. In nucleotides, the CDR3 is TGTGCCAGCAGTGGTGCGGGAAGCTCCTCGGCGTTCTTC.

This clonotype has a count of ten or more. The chain recombines TRBV11-2 with TRBJ2-3; tentatively, D is TRBD1 (5 bases). V lost 5 bases, J lost 6 bases, and 18 bases lay in between. The CDR3 is 15 residues long. Germline assignment: CDR1 SGHAT and CDR2 FQNNGV. CDR3 protein: CASSHGVPGPDTQYF. CDR3 coding DNA: TGTGCCAGCAGCCACGGAGTCCCAGGGCCTGATACGCAGTATTTT.

This clonotype was detected many times. The chain links TRBV7-2 to TRBJ1-3; no reliable D call. V lost 0 bases and J lost 4, with 10 bases in between. Germline V gene sequence: CDR1 SGHTA, CDR2 FQGNSA. The CDR3 sequence is 15 residues long. This chain's CDR3 is CASSLAGGLGNTIYF. DNA for the CDR3: TGTGCCAGCAGCTTAGCCGGTGGGTTGGGAAACACCATATATTTT.

J is TRBJ2-4 and V is TRBV5-4, with a tentative D call TRBD1 (6 bases). The CDR3 spans 15 residues. Trimming removed 0 bases at V and 8 bases at J, with 15 bases between. The germline V gene has CDR1 SGHNT and CDR2 YYREEE (reference sequence). The CDR3 region is CASSLAQGRGYIQYF. Written as DNA, the CDR3 is TGTGCCAGCAGCTTGGCCCAGGGCAGGGGTTACATTCAGTACTTC. The whole variable domain, remainder taken from reference TRBV5-4 and TRBJ2-4, is ETGVTQSPTHLIKTRGQQVTLRCSSQSGHNTVSWYQQALGQGPQFIFQYYREEENGRGNFPPRFSGLQFPNYSSELNVNALELDDSALYLCASSLAQGRGYIQYFGAGTRLSVL.

As concerns this clonotype: This may be a read error: a much more frequent sequence differs by one nucleotide. J is TRBJ2-5 and V is TRBV9; 13 bases line up with TRBD2. The CDR3 totals 15 residues. Looked up from germline, CDR1 is SGDLS and CDR2 is YYNGEE. Trimming at V came to 6 bases and at J to 1 base, leaving 3 bases not matched to a gene. The CDR3 region has the DNA TGTGCCAGCAACGGGACTAGCGGGACCCAAGAGACCCAGTACTTC. It translates to CASNGTSGTQETQYF.

A single count supports this clonotype. V and J are TRBV20-1 and TRBJ2-7; 13 bases map to TRBD2. Germline loops: CDR1 DFQATT, CDR2 SNEGSKA (reference sequence). This CDR3 is 12 amino acids long. This CDR3 reads CSAGLAGVEQYF. CDR3 DNA sequence: TGCAGCGCAGGACTAGCGGGAGTCGAGCAGTACTTC.

The sample holds many counts of this clonotype. V usage is TRBV5-1 and J usage is TRBJ2-7; D ambiguous. V dropped 5 bases and J dropped 2 bases, with 5 bases sitting between them. There are 11 residues in the CDR3. CDR1 and CDR2 from the germline V gene are SGHRS and YFSETQ. Written as DNA, the CDR3 is TGCGCCAGCAGGGAGACCTACGAGCAGTACTTC. Translating gives CASRETYEQYF.

In the case of this clonotype: A read error may be the cause here, since a much bigger clone is one base away. CDR3 in amino acids: CASILLPDTQYF. The DNA of the CDR3 is TGTGCCAGCATCCTGCTTCCCGATACGCAGTATTTT. This rearrangement joins TRBV11-2 to TRBJ2-3; D remains unclear. V shed 7 bases and J shed 6 bases, with 11 bases lying between them. Germline CDR1 is SGHAT and CDR2 is FQNNGV. The CDR3 sequence is 12 residues long.

This clonotype has ten or more counts. The chain links TRBV19 to TRBJ1-5; TRBD1 agrees at 8 bases. The CDR3 runs to 16 residues. Germline V gene lookup returns CDR1 LNHDA and CDR2 SQIVND (reference sequence). Unmatched junction bases numbered 10, after V lost 3 bases and J lost 6 bases. CDR3 DNA sequence: TGTGCCAGTAGTATTCCCCGCAGGGGGCGAGGTCAGCCCCAGCATTTT. It translates to CASSIPRRGRGQPQHF.

About this clonotype itself: A much more abundant neighbour one base away suggests this may be a read error. This chain joins TRBV12-3 or TRBV12-4 and TRBJ2-5, with a possible D match to TRBD2 (6 bases). The CDR3 sequence is 13 residues long. V lost 8 bases, J lost 3 bases, and 13 bases lay in between. The CDR3 here is CASGSTREETQYF. The CDR3 DNA reads TGTGCCAGCGGGTCGACTAGGGAAGAGACCCAGTACTTC.

This clonotype has at least ten counts. The chain employs TRBV12-3 or TRBV12-4 and TRBJ1-6; D remains unclear. The V gene lost 8 bases and the J gene lost 7 bases, with 15 bases spanning the gap. CDR3 size: 14 residues. CDR3 sequence (DNA): TGTGCCAGCTCCCTTCCGCTCGGCAATTCACCCCTCCACTTT. It specifies CASSLPLGNSPLHF.

This clonotype was picked up many times. V and J are TRBV7-9 and TRBJ2-7, with TRBD2 matching over 11 bases. J gave up 3 bases and V 4 bases, and 8 bases lay outside the gene matches. The germline V gene encodes CDR1 SEHNR and CDR2 FQNEAQ (reference sequence). This CDR3 is 16 amino acids long. CDR3 DNA sequence: TGTGCCAGCAGCTACGAGTCGACTAGCGGGATCTACGAGCAGTACTTC. Protein sequence: CASSYESTSGIYEQYF.